Presented here are 26 T cell receptor beta chains from one specimen sequenced in a study of blood T cell repertoires in COVID-19. The protocol was immunoSEQ multiplex PCR, while the TCRdb copy is restricted to in-frame clones and leaves out a portion. The sample has approximately 89,000 clones; over 75% are singletons. The sample taken for sequencing was peripheral blood. These receptors were obtained from a human donor in a cohort sampled during active COVID-19.

The genes are TRBV5-5 and TRBJ1-2, with D perhaps TRBD1 (5 bases). Germline CDR1 SGHKS, CDR2 YYEKEE (reference sequence). CDR3 length: 16 amino acids. V lost 3 bases to trimming and J lost 4 bases, with 19 bases between them. CDR3 coding DNA: TGTGCCAGCAGCTCGCAGGGTGGGGGGATCACCTATGGCTACACCTTC. Translation: CASSSQGGGITYGYTF.

The CDR3 region has the DNA TGTGCCAGCAGCTCCTTGACTAGCGGGCTCCTCTGGAATGAGCAGTTCTTC. Its translation is CASSSLTSGLLWNEQFF. This chain links TRBV7-2 with TRBJ2-1; 10 bases are a match to TRBD2. Germline trimming cut 4 bases from V and 7 bases from J; bases unmatched to any gene: 13. CDR1 and CDR2 (germline): SGHTA, FQGNSA. The CDR3 sequence is 17 residues long.

A single count supports this clone. The CDR3 nucleotides are TGTGCCAGCAGCTTGGTACAGCCCTCTGGAAACACCATATATTTT. It encodes CASSLVQPSGNTIYF. The chain combines TRBV7-6 with TRBJ1-3; no definite D call. V was trimmed by 3 bases and J by 0 bases, leaving 9 bases between them. Germline V CDR1 and CDR2: SGHVS, FNYEAQ. The CDR3 extends over 15 amino acids.

The CDR3 is CASRIEDTSPNEQFF. CDR3 bases: TGTGCCAGCAGAATTGAGGACACCTCCCCCAATGAGCAGTTCTTC. This sequence joins TRBV27 and TRBJ2-1, with D possibly TRBD1 on 5 matching bases. The germline V and J ends were trimmed by 6 bases and 6 bases, with 18 bases remaining between them. Per germline, CDR1 MNHEY and CDR2 SMNVEV (reference sequence). This CDR3 is 15 amino acids long.

The chain combines TRBV12-5 with TRBJ1-1; 9 bases fit TRBD1. Germline lookup yields CDR1 LGHNT and CDR2 FRNRAP. This CDR3 spans 16 amino acids. V dropped 4 bases and J dropped 4; count of bases not matched to a gene: 10. CDR3 region: CASGSRQGVMGTEAFF. For the CDR3, the DNA is TGTGCTAGTGGTTCTCGACAGGGGGTAATGGGCACTGAAGCTTTCTTT.

The chain joins TRBV5-4 to TRBJ1-4; maybe TRBD1 (5 bases). Trimming took off 3 bases at V and 3 bases at J, with 9 bases between the two ends. This CDR3 region has 14 residues. Germline-derived CDR1 and CDR2 are SGHNT and YYREEE (reference sequence). The CDR3 DNA reads TGTGCCAGCAGCTCGGGGGGGTCTAATGAAAAACTGTTTTTT. Its translation: CASSSGGSNEKLFF.

The genes are TRBV5-5 and TRBJ1-3, with unresolved D. Germline CDR1 and CDR2: SGHKS and YYEKEE (reference sequence). This CDR3 contains 13 residues. V was clipped by 4 bases and J by 5 bases, with 10 bases between them. CDR3 sequence reads: CASSLSSRNTIYF. In DNA, the CDR3 is TGTGCCAGCAGCCTTTCCAGTAGAAACACCATATATTTT.

V gene TRBV27 combines with J gene TRBJ1-5; 7 bases match TRBD1. Germline V CDR1 and CDR2: MNHEY, SMNVEV (reference sequence). Trimming removed 4 bases from V and 0 bases from J; junction bases left unmatched: 9. This CDR3 has 17 residues. The CDR3 sequence is CASSSLLTGNSNQPQHF. The CDR3 DNA follows: TGTGCCAGCAGTTCCTTGTTGACAGGGAATAGCAATCAGCCCCAGCATTTT.

This clone was recorded a few times. DNA for the CDR3: TGTGCCAGCAGCTCAGGCAGAAATATTCGCTACACCGGGGAGCTGTTTTTT. It codes for CASSSGRNIRYTGELFF. V usage is TRBV11-2 and J usage is TRBJ2-2; unclear D gene. The ends were cut back, 4 bases at V and 3 bases at J, with 18 bases in the middle. This CDR3 spans 17 amino acids. Germline V lookup: CDR1 SGHAT, CDR2 FQNNGV.

The chain employs TRBV11-2 and TRBJ2-7; TRBD1 is a possible D gene (5 bases). V lost 1 base and J lost 2, with 15 bases in between. Germline V lookup: CDR1 SGHAT, CDR2 FQNNGV. The length of the CDR3 is 16 residues. CDR3 protein: CASSLGRYRRTYEQYF. The CDR3 DNA is TGTGCCAGCAGCTTAGGTCGGTACAGGAGAACCTACGAGCAGTACTTC.

The chain has TRBV5-8 and TRBJ1-1; 8 bases agree with TRBD1. CDR3 size: 14 residues. With V trimmed by 4 bases and J by 4 bases, 6 bases remained unmatched. Looked up from germline, CDR1 is SGHTS and CDR2 is YDEGEE. The CDR3 sequence is CASSVDDRGTEAFF. Here the CDR3 DNA reads TGTGCCAGCAGCGTGGATGACAGGGGCACTGAAGCTTTCTTT.

The J gene is TRBJ2-5, the V gene TRBV2, with 9 bases matching TRBD1. V lost 6 bases and J lost 1; bases outside the gene matches: 6. Germline V gene sequence: CDR1 SNHLY, CDR2 FYNNEI. The CDR3 loop spans 15 amino acids. The CDR3 protein is CASRGGTGSQETQYF. CDR3 DNA sequence: TGTGCCAGCAGGGGCGGGACAGGGAGCCAAGAGACCCAGTACTTC.

The chain employs TRBV6-5 and TRBJ2-5, with TRBD2 matching over 8 bases. The CDR3 covers 15 residues. J lost 5 bases, V lost 0 bases, and 5 bases had no gene match. Germline values: CDR1 MNHEY, CDR2 SVGAGI. For the CDR3, the DNA is TGTGCCAGCAGTTACTCGGAGCGGGGGTGGGAGACCCAGTACTTC. Translated, it gives CASSYSERGWETQYF.

The chain employs TRBV27 and TRBJ2-7, with 8 bases matching TRBD1. The CDR3 runs 16 residues. V gave up 7 bases and J gave up 5 bases; unmatched junction bases: 16. Germline V gives CDR1 MNHEY, CDR2 SMNVEV (reference sequence). The CDR3 DNA is TGTGCCAGCATTCCTTTTTCTGGGACAGGTCTCGACGAGCAGTACTTC. Translation gives CASIPFSGTGLDEQYF.

The chain is built from TRBV29-1 and TRBJ1-4, with 9 nucleotides matching TRBD1. Germline CDR1 and CDR2: SQVTM and ANQGSEA. The CDR3 spans 13 residues. Trimming at V came to 3 bases and at J to 5 bases, leaving 1 base not matched to a gene. The CDR3 coding sequence is TGCAGCGTTGATGGGACAGGGAATGAAAAACTGTTTTTT. Its protein product is CSVDGTGNEKLFF.

This clone was counted a few times. The chain uses TRBV14 and TRBJ1-4, with no clear D. V dropped 1 base and J dropped 9 bases, with 18 bases sitting between them. The CDR3 extends over 16 amino acids. Germline CDR1 SGHDN, CDR2 FVKESK. CDR3 in DNA: TGTGCCAGCAGCCAAGGGTGGAGAGACCGTTCGAAAAAACTGTTTTTT. Its translation: CASSQGWRDRSKKLFF.

The gene calls are TRBV27 and TRBJ2-7; TRBD2 aligns across 11 bases. This CDR3 region has 17 residues. Germline CDR1 reads MNHEY; CDR2 reads SMNVEV (reference sequence). The trim removed 0 bases at V and 4 bases at J, leaving 8 bases unmatched. CDR3 in DNA: TGTGCCAGCAGTTTATCGGAGTCTAGCGGGGGGCGGTACGAGCAGTACTTC. Translating gives CASSLSESSGGRYEQYF.

This clone was observed a single time. This chain joins TRBV7-9 and TRBJ1-2, with D possibly TRBD1 on 6 matching bases. V lost 5 bases, J lost 8 bases, and 18 bases lay in between. CDR3 size: 14 residues. CDR1 is SEHNR and CDR2 is FQNEAQ in the germline V gene (reference sequence). The CDR3 DNA reads as TGTGCCAGCAGCCCTCCCCCAGGGGTAGGCGGCTACACCTTC. This encodes CASSPPPGVGGYTF.

The chain joins TRBV5-1 to TRBJ2-3; maybe TRBD2 (5 bases). Germline CDR1 and CDR2: SGHRS and YFSETQ. The length of the CDR3 is 13 residues. Trimming shortened V by 4 bases and J by 5 bases, and 11 bases separated the two germline ends. CDR3 sequence (DNA): TGCGCCAGCAGCCCCTCCCGGGAAGATACGCAGTATTTT. Translation gives CASSPSREDTQYF. Full variable domain (missing parts from reference TRBV5-1 and TRBJ2-3): KAGVTQTPRYLIKTRGQQVTLSCSPISGHRSVSWYQQTPGQGLQFLFEYFSETQRNKGNFPGRFSGRQFSNSRSEMNVSTLELGDSALYLCASSPSREDTQYFGPGTRLTVL.

The V gene is TRBV3-1 (or the pseudogene TRBV3-2), the J gene TRBJ2-1; D is undetermined. Per germline, CDR1 LGHDT and CDR2 YNNKEL (reference sequence). The CDR3 loop spans 12 amino acids. The V end lost 1 base, the J end lost 8 bases, and 6 bases lay between the germline ends. The chain's CDR3 is CASSQVSHEQFF. The DNA for the CDR3 is TGTGCCAGCAGCCAAGTTAGTCATGAGCAGTTCTTC.

This clone has more than one count but fewer than ten. The J gene is TRBJ2-3, the V gene TRBV4-3, with D possibly TRBD1 on 6 matching bases. The germline CDR1 and CDR2 sequences are LGHNA and YSLEER. The germline V and J ends were trimmed by 6 bases and 5 bases, with 12 bases remaining between them. CDR3 size: 13 residues. The CDR3 protein is CASSGAGEDTQYF. DNA for the CDR3: TGCGCCAGCAGTGGGGCAGGGGAAGATACGCAGTATTTT.

This chain links TRBV13 with TRBJ1-3; 7 bases align to TRBD1. V lost 5 bases to trimming and J lost 7 bases; unmatched junction nucleotides: 11. The length of the CDR3 is 15 residues. Germline V lookup: CDR1 PRHDT, CDR2 FYEKMQ (reference sequence). Here the CDR3 DNA reads TGTGCCAGCAGCCTACCCTACAGGGGAGTGAACACCATATATTTT. It yields the protein CASSLPYRGVNTIYF.

V and J are TRBV6-6 and TRBJ2-7; a possible D gene is TRBD2 (7 bases). Germline V gives CDR1 MNHNY, CDR2 SVGAGI (reference sequence). V was cut by 5 bases and J by 1 base, with 15 bases left in between. CDR3 size: 15 residues. CDR3 nucleotides: TGTGCCAGCAGTAGGACAGACGGGGGGTCCTACGAGCAGTACTTC. As protein: CASSRTDGGSYEQYF.

This chain uses TRBV4-1 with TRBJ2-7; 7 bases agree with TRBD1. Germline V gene lookup returns CDR1 MGHRA and CDR2 YSYEKL. The V gene end was trimmed by 4 bases and the J gene end by 3 bases; junction bases not matched to a gene: 9. The CDR3 contains 15 residues. CDR3 region: CASSPPTGKNYEQYF. The CDR3 DNA reads TGCGCCAGCAGCCCACCGACAGGGAAAAACTACGAGCAGTACTTC.

V and J are TRBV5-1 and TRBJ2-1; 7 bases line up with TRBD1. The J segment lost 2 bases and the V segment lost 4 bases, leaving 3 bases of the junction unmatched. The CDR3 is 14 amino acids. Germline V lookup: CDR1 SGHRS, CDR2 YFSETQ. CDR3 nucleotide sequence: TGCGCCAGCAGCCCGACAGGGACCTACAATGAGCAGTTCTTC. As protein: CASSPTGTYNEQFF.

This chain joins TRBV1 and TRBJ2-1; the table's D call, TRBD2, was not checked against the DNA. TRBV1 is an annotated pseudogene. The CDR3 has 16 residues. In nucleotides, the CDR3 is TGCACCAGCAGCCACCAGGCGTGGCTAGCGGGTGGGGAGCAGTTCTTC. This gives the protein CTSSHQAWLAGGEQFF.